The rows below give T cell receptor beta chains drawn from one sample of a study of cytomegalovirus exposure and HLA in healthy donors. Sequencing used immunoSEQ multiplex PCR; TCRdb keeps in-frame clones, though not all of them. The sample includes 130,000 to 150,000 clones, over 70% of them seen just once. The specimen sequenced was PBMCs. These receptors were taken from a man aged 35 to 55 in good health and CMV-seronegative. CDR3s include the opening cysteine and the closing phenylalanine or tryptophan. A D gene is named only where the DNA matches it firmly. Size tells how often a clone was seen (once, few, many) or the class of an expanded clone, and some rows leave it out.

V: TRBV27
J: TRBJ2-5
D: -
size: -
DNA: TGTGCCAGCAGTTGGGGGGGCGGGGTCGGACCCCAGTACTTC
CDR3: CASSWGGGVGPQYF

V: TRBV5-4
J: TRBJ1-1
D: -
size: -
DNA: TGTGCCAGCAGCGTGATCGGGTACACTGAAGCTTTCTTT
CDR3: CASSVIGYTEAFF

V: TRBV14
J: TRBJ1-1
D: -
size: -
DNA: TGTGCCAGCAGCCTAACCCTCAGGGGGAACACTGAAGCTTTCTTT
CDR3: CASSLTLRGNTEAFF

V: TRBV28
J: TRBJ2-7
D: -
size: -
DNA: TGTGCCAGCTCGAAGCCAGGGAACGGCGAGCAGTACTTC
CDR3: CASSKPGNGEQYF

V: TRBV19
J: TRBJ1-4
D: -
size: once
DNA: TGTGCCAGTAGATCCTGGCGGGGCACTAATGAAAAACTGTTTTTT
CDR3: CASRSWRGTNEKLFF

V: TRBV7-3
J: TRBJ1-1
D: -
size: -
DNA: TGTGCCAGCAGCTTATCAGGTGATAAGAACACTGAAGCTTTCTTT
CDR3: CASSLSGDKNTEAFF

V: TRBV19
J: TRBJ1-2
D: -
size: -
DNA: TGTGCCAGTAGTATGGGGATTTGGACTACCGGGGGTTATGGCTACACCTTC
CDR3: CASSMGIWTTGGYGYTF

V: TRBV18
J: TRBJ1-2
D: TRBD1
size: -
DNA: TGTGCCAGCTCAAGCACAGGGGTTGGTCTCTATGGCTACACCTTC
CDR3: CASSSTGVGLYGYTF

V: TRBV5-4
J: TRBJ2-5
D: TRBD2
size: few
DNA: TGTGCCAGCAGCTTGCCCGGGAGGCAAGAGACCCAGTACTTC
CDR3: CASSLPGRQETQYF

V: TRBV5-1
J: TRBJ2-2
D: TRBD1
size: -
DNA: TGCGCCAGCAGCTTTGTCGTCCAGGGGGCGAACACCGGGGAGCTGTTTTTT
CDR3: CASSFVVQGANTGELFF

V: TRBV7-6
J: TRBJ1-1
D: TRBD1
size: few
DNA: TGTGCCAGCAGGGGGACAGAGAACACTGAAGCTTTCTTT
CDR3: CASRGTENTEAFF

V: TRBV19
J: TRBJ1-5
D: TRBD1
size: -
DNA: TGTGCCAGTAGTATCCCGACCGGGACAGTAAGCAATCAGCCCCAGCATTTT
CDR3: CASSIPTGTVSNQPQHF

V: TRBV19
J: TRBJ1-2
D: TRBD1
size: -
DNA: TGTGCCAGTAGCTCACAGGGGGCAGGTGGCTACACCTTC
CDR3: CASSSQGAGGYTF

V: TRBV5-1
J: TRBJ2-7
D: TRBD1
size: -
DNA: TGCGCCAGCAGCCGAGGGGACAGGATAACCTCCTACGAGCAGTACTTC
CDR3: CASSRGDRITSYEQYF

V: TRBV4-3
J: TRBJ1-5
D: TRBD1
size: -
DNA: TGCGCCAGCAGCCAAGACCGCAGGGGGGATCAGCCCCAGCATTTT
CDR3: CASSQDRRGDQPQHF

V: TRBV19
J: TRBJ1-1
D: -
size: -
DNA: TGTGCCAGTTCGACTTTGGGTGAAGCTTTCTTT
CDR3: CASSTLGEAFF

V: TRBV6-1
J: TRBJ1-1
D: -
size: -
DNA: TGTGCCAGCAGTGAAGGCGGGAGTCGGGCTGAAGCTTTCTTT
CDR3: CASSEGGSRAEAFF

V: TRBV7-9
J: TRBJ1-4
D: -
size: -
DNA: TGTGCCAGCAGCTCGAGTGAAAAACTGTTTTTT
CDR3: CASSSSEKLFF

V: TRBV30
J: TRBJ1-2
D: -
size: few
DNA: TGTGCCTGGAGGGGCGGGAGGGGTTTTTCTGGCTACACCTTC
CDR3: CAWRGGRGFSGYTF

V: TRBV28
J: TRBJ2-6
D: -
size: -
DNA: TGTGCCAGCAGGGGTCAGGGAGGTATGGCCAACGTCCTGACTTTC
CDR3: CASRGQGGMANVLTF

V: TRBV5-6
J: TRBJ1-4
D: -
size: -
DNA: TGTGCCAGCAGCTTCACAGGTGGGGCGGCGACTAATGAAAAACTGTTTTTT
CDR3: CASSFTGGAATNEKLFF

V: TRBV5-1
J: TRBJ1-6
D: TRBD1
size: -
DNA: TGCGCCAGCAGGGAACAGGGGAACGGTTCACCCCTCCACTTT
CDR3: CASREQGNGSPLHF

V: TRBV7-6
J: TRBJ2-3
D: -
size: -
DNA: TGTGCCAGCAGCTTAGATAGAGGGACAGATACGCAGTATTTT
CDR3: CASSLDRGTDTQYF

V: TRBV5-1
J: TRBJ2-5
D: -
size: -
DNA: TGCGCCAGCAGCTTTGGCCCAACCCAAGAGACCCAGTACTTC
CDR3: CASSFGPTQETQYF

V: TRBV19
J: TRBJ2-7
D: TRBD1
size: -
DNA: TGTGCCAGTAGTATAGGCCCCAGGGGGCTGTACGAGCAGTACTTC
CDR3: CASSIGPRGLYEQYF

V: TRBV19
J: TRBJ1-3
D: -
size: -
DNA: TGTGCCAGTAGTATAGATGTGACAGCTGGAAACACCATATATTTT
CDR3: CASSIDVTAGNTIYF

V: TRBV5-1
J: TRBJ2-7
D: -
size: -
DNA: TGCGCCAGCAGCTTGGATCGGGGAGCCTACGAGCAGTACTTC
CDR3: CASSLDRGAYEQYF

V: TRBV5-1
J: TRBJ2-3
D: TRBD2
size: -
DNA: TGCGCCAGCAGGTCTAGCGGACAATCCACAGATACGCAGTATTTT
CDR3: CASRSSGQSTDTQYF

V: TRBV9
J: TRBJ2-5
D: -
size: -
DNA: TGTGCCAGTACAGCAGGGGTGGACGGCCGATGGACCCAGTACTTC
CDR3: CASTAGVDGRWTQYF

V: TRBV7-2
J: TRBJ1-1
D: -
size: -
DNA: TGTGCCAGCAGCTTGGATGACGACTCAACGACTGAAGCTTTCTTT
CDR3: CASSLDDDSTTEAFF

V: TRBV27
J: TRBJ2-7
D: -
size: few
DNA: TGTGCCAGCAGTTACAGGGCTCCCTACGAGCAGTACTTC
CDR3: CASSYRAPYEQYF

V: TRBV7-9
J: TRBJ1-2
D: TRBD1
size: once
DNA: TGTTCCAGCAGCTCCGACAGGGATGGCTACACCTTC
CDR3: CSSSSDRDGYTF